Below are 24 T cell receptor beta chains sequenced from a single sample in a study of technical replicates of blood from a handful of donors. The method was immunoSEQ multiplex PCR; TCRdb's version includes in-frame clones alone and lacks a portion of them. The sample carries 70,000 to 85,000 clones, around 97% recorded once. Sequenced input: T cells isolated from PBMCs. These receptors were collected from a human donor in good health.

The V gene is TRBV5-1, the J gene TRBJ1-2; D gene ambiguous. V lost 1 base, J lost 0 bases, and 10 bases lay in between. The length of the CDR3 is 15 residues. CDR1 and CDR2 from the germline V gene are SGHRS and YFSETQ. The CDR3 protein is CASSLNAASNYGYTF. The CDR3 DNA follows: TGCGCCAGCAGCTTGAATGCAGCGTCTAACTATGGCTACACCTTC.

The chain joins TRBV6-1 to TRBJ2-6; D is possibly TRBD1 (6 bases). CDR1 is MNHNS, CDR2 SASEGT, per germline. This CDR3 spans 15 amino acids. Trimming cost V 3 bases and J 3 bases, with 9 bases left between them. CDR3 DNA sequence: TGTGCCAGCAGTGACAGGACAGATGGGGCCAACGTCCTGACTTTC. Translated: CASSDRTDGANVLTF.

The V call is TRBV11-3, the J call TRBJ1-1; D remains ambiguous. Germline V gene lookup returns CDR1 SGHNT and CDR2 YENEEA. Trimming removed 3 bases at V and 4 bases at J, with 9 bases between. The CDR3 totals 13 residues. CDR3 protein: CASSFRSGTEAFF. DNA for the CDR3: TGTGCCAGCAGCTTCCGAAGCGGCACTGAAGCTTTCTTT.

The V gene is TRBV6-1, the J gene TRBJ1-5; a possible D gene is TRBD1 (5 bases). Trimming took off 4 bases at V and 6 bases at J, with 19 bases between the two ends. Looked up from germline, CDR1 is MNHNS and CDR2 is SASEGT. The CDR3 covers 16 residues. CDR3 loop: CASSVTPDMPRQPQHF. CDR3 nucleotide sequence: TGTGCCAGCAGTGTAACGCCGGACATGCCACGTCAGCCCCAGCATTTT.

The chain combines TRBV7-9 with TRBJ2-1; 7 bases line up with TRBD2. V shed 2 bases, J shed 6 bases, and the junction held 7 bases outside the gene matches. This CDR3 is 15 amino acids long. Germline CDR1 and CDR2: SEHNR and FQNEAQ (reference sequence). The CDR3 DNA is TGTGCCAGCAGCTTAATAGGACTAGTAAGCAATGAGCAGTTCTTC. This encodes CASSLIGLVSNEQFF. The full variable domain, in which reference TRBV7-9 and TRBJ2-1 provide the parts outside the CDR3, is DTGVSQNPRHKITKRGQNVTFRCDPISEHNRLYWYRQTLGQGPEFLTYFQNEAQLEKSRLLSDRFSAERPKGSFSTLEIQRTEQGDSAMYLCASSLIGLVSNEQFFGPGTRLTVL.

The chain couples TRBV6-1 to TRBJ2-7; D call uncertain. V was clipped by 2 bases and J by 4 bases, with 6 bases between them. CDR3 length equals 12 residues. CDR1 MNHNS and CDR2 SASEGT come from the germline V gene. The CDR3 is CASSESGYEQYF. The CDR3 DNA reads as TGTGCCAGCAGTGAATCCGGGTACGAGCAGTACTTC.

This chain uses TRBV28 with TRBJ2-7; 9 bases line up with TRBD2. The CDR3 is 15 amino acids. V trimming: 6 bases; J trimming: 6 bases; junction bases outside the gene matches: 12. CDR1 and CDR2 (germline): MDHEN, SYDVKM. CDR3 DNA sequence: TGTGCCAGCAGCCCACAGGGGACTAGCCGGGTCGAGCAGTACTTC. This sequence encodes CASSPQGTSRVEQYF.

This clone was seen just once. The V gene is TRBV28, the J gene TRBJ1-2; no clear D gene. V was trimmed by 4 bases and J by 2 bases, leaving 20 bases between them. The CDR3 extends over 17 amino acids. From germline, CDR1 is MDHEN and CDR2 SYDVKM. For the CDR3, the DNA is TGTGCCAGCAGTTCAAATACCTGGGCGCCGATGAACTATGGCTACACCTTC. Its protein product is CASSSNTWAPMNYGYTF.

This chain joins TRBV10-2 and TRBJ2-7; TRBD1 agrees at 9 bases. The germline V gene has CDR1 WSHSY and CDR2 SAAADI. This CDR3 region has 13 residues. After removal of 8 bases from V and 7 bases from J, the junction contained 9 bases not matched to a gene. CDR3 residues: CASGKTGGGEQYF. The CDR3 region has the DNA TGCGCCAGCGGAAAAACAGGGGGCGGTGAGCAGTACTTC.

CDR3 coding DNA: TGTGCCAGCAGCTTAACAGGGGGCGGCTACGAGCAGTACTTC. Translation gives CASSLTGGGYEQYF. This chain links TRBV5-5 with TRBJ2-7; TRBD1 agrees at 9 bases. With V trimmed by 2 bases and J by 3 bases, 3 bases remained unmatched. Germline-derived CDR1 and CDR2 are SGHKS and YYEKEE (reference sequence). CDR3 length equals 14 residues. The full variable domain, with the rest looked up from reference TRBV5-5 and TRBJ2-7, is DAGVTQSPTHLIKTRGQQVTLRCSPISGHKSVSWYQQVLGQGPQFIFQYYEKEERGRGNFPDRFSARQFPNYSSELNVNALLLGDSALYLCASSLTGGGYEQYFGPGTRLTVT.

This sequence joins TRBV10-1 and TRBJ1-3, with D possibly TRBD1 on 5 matching bases. Germline CDR1 and CDR2: WNHNN and SYGVQD (reference sequence). CDR3 size: 12 residues. Trimming cost V 7 bases and J 3 bases, with 7 bases left between them. CDR3 sequence (DNA): TGCGCCAGCAAAGGGGTTGGAAACACCATATATTTT. Protein sequence: CASKGVGNTIYF.

The J gene is TRBJ2-3, the V gene TRBV5-4, with unresolved D. Trimming left V 4 bases short and J 3 bases short, with 6 bases between. Germline values: CDR1 SGHNT, CDR2 YYREEE (reference sequence). This CDR3 spans 12 amino acids. The CDR3, as DNA: TGTGCCAGCAGCCAGGTAACAGATACGCAGTATTTT. Protein sequence: CASSQVTDTQYF.

This chain joins TRBV2 and TRBJ1-5; the match to TRBD1 covers 8 bases. CDR3 length: 15 residues. Germline trimming cut 3 bases from V and 3 bases from J; bases unmatched to any gene: 4. Germline lookup yields CDR1 SNHLY and CDR2 FYNNEI. The CDR3, as DNA: TGTGCCAGCAGTGACGACAGGGGATACAATCAGCCCCAGCATTTT. This sequence encodes CASSDDRGYNQPQHF.

The count of this clone is one. The J gene is TRBJ2-7, the V gene TRBV5-1; tentative D call: TRBD1 (6 bases). CDR3 length equals 13 residues. The germline V and J ends were trimmed by 6 bases and 6 bases, with 16 bases remaining between them. The germline V gene encodes CDR1 SGHRS and CDR2 YFSETQ. The CDR3 DNA reads as TGCGCCAGCACTCAGGGGATAGGGACCGAGCAGTACTTC. Translation: CASTQGIGTEQYF. The complete variable domain, with remaining parts taken from reference TRBV5-1 and TRBJ2-7, reads KAGVTQTPRYLIKTRGQQVTLSCSPISGHRSVSWYQQTPGQGLQFLFEYFSETQRNKGNFPGRFSGRQFSNSRSEMNVSTLELGDSALYLCASTQGIGTEQYFGPGTRLTVT.

The rearrangement joins TRBV7-9 to TRBJ1-2; D gene ambiguous. CDR3 length: 15 amino acids. CDR1 is SEHNR, CDR2 FQNEAQ, per germline (reference sequence). Trimming shortened V by 1 base and J by 3 bases, and 12 bases separated the two germline ends. CDR3: CASSLDFVQDYGYTF. The CDR3 region has the DNA TGTGCCAGCAGCTTAGATTTTGTACAAGACTATGGCTACACCTTC.

This clone showed up just once. The chain couples TRBV4-1 to TRBJ1-1; tentatively, D is TRBD1 (5 bases). The CDR3 is 14 amino acids. In germline, CDR1 is MGHRA, CDR2 YSYEKL. The V end was cut by 1 base, the J end by 4 bases, with 10 bases between. As DNA, the CDR3 is TGCGCCAGCAGCCAAGTCGGGGGTGTCACTGAAGCTTTCTTT. Translation gives CASSQVGGVTEAFF.

The rearrangement uses TRBV6-5 and TRBJ2-7; 7 bases match TRBD1. CDR3 size: 15 residues. Germline V gives CDR1 MNHEY, CDR2 SVGAGI. Trimming at V came to 3 bases and at J to 0 bases, leaving 5 bases not matched to a gene. The CDR3 loop is CASSYLRDSSYEQYF. The DNA of the CDR3 is TGTGCCAGCAGTTATTTAAGGGACAGCTCCTACGAGCAGTACTTC.

The rearrangement uses TRBV5-1 and TRBJ1-1; D is possibly TRBD1 (5 bases). Trimming stripped 5 bases from V and 2 bases from J, with 16 bases between. Germline lookup yields CDR1 SGHRS and CDR2 YFSETQ. The CDR3 spans 15 residues. The CDR3 loop is CASRGPGPHNTEAFF. CDR3 nucleotide sequence: TGCGCCAGCAGGGGGCCAGGGCCGCACAACACTGAAGCTTTCTTT.

This chain links TRBV25-1 with TRBJ2-6; D is undetermined. Germline CDR1 MGHDK, CDR2 SYGVNS. The germline V and J ends were trimmed by 11 bases and 4 bases, with 3 bases remaining between them. The CDR3 runs to 10 residues. This CDR3 is CASGANVLTF. The DNA of the CDR3 is TGTGCCTCGGGGGCCAACGTCCTGACTTTC.

The gene calls are TRBV11-2 and TRBJ2-5; 8 nucleotides line up with TRBD1. V lost 4 bases to trimming and J lost 3 bases; unmatched junction nucleotides: 10. The germline CDR1 and CDR2 sequences are SGHAT and FQNNGV. This CDR3 has 16 amino acids. CDR3 in amino acids: CASSSLMLQGEETQYF. The CDR3 bases are TGTGCCAGCAGCTCCCTAATGTTACAGGGGGAAGAGACCCAGTACTTC.

V usage is TRBV6-4 and J usage is TRBJ2-1; 9 bases are shared with TRBD2. CDR3 length: 19 residues. V lost 2 bases and J lost 0; bases outside the gene matches: 11. Germline V gene sequence: CDR1 MRHNA, CDR2 SNTAGT. CDR3 region: CASSDKLAGRPSSYNEQFF. The CDR3 nucleotides are TGTGCCAGCAGTGACAAGCTAGCGGGAAGGCCTAGCTCCTACAATGAGCAGTTCTTC.

DNA of the CDR3: TGTGCCAGCAGTGAAGCACGCGGGGTTGGGGAGACCCAGTACTTC. Its protein product is CASSEARGVGETQYF. This chain links TRBV2 with TRBJ2-5, with a weak D call TRBD2 (6 bases). There are 15 residues in the CDR3. Germline V gives CDR1 SNHLY, CDR2 FYNNEI. Trimming stripped 0 bases from V and 5 bases from J, with 13 bases between. The entire variable domain, with the rest obtained from reference TRBV2 and TRBJ2-5, is as follows: EPEVTQTPSHQVTQMGQEVILRCVPISNHLYFYWYRQILGQKVEFLVSFYNNEISEKSEIFDDQFSVERPDGSNFTLKIRSTKLEDSAMYFCASSEARGVGETQYFGPGTRLLVL.

The chain couples TRBV11-2 to TRBJ2-5; D perhaps matches TRBD1 (6 bases). Trimming stripped 4 bases from V and 11 bases from J, with 14 bases between. Germline V gene data show CDR1 as SGHAT and CDR2 as FQNNGV. This CDR3 is 12 amino acids long. The CDR3 region is CASSSYRAGQYF. In nucleotides, the CDR3 is TGTGCCAGCAGCTCGTACAGGGCAGGGCAGTACTTC.

This chain uses TRBV28 with TRBJ1-2; TRBD1 is a possible D gene (6 bases). CDR3 length equals 14 residues. The V end was cut by 2 bases, the J end by 4 bases, with 11 bases between. The germline gives CDR1 MDHEN, CDR2 SYDVKM. CDR3 sequence reads: CASSLGQTSYGYTF. The CDR3 DNA is TGTGCCAGCAGTTTAGGACAGACAAGCTATGGCTACACCTTC.